This record looks at one T cell receptor (beta chain) sequence and its context. Germline-derived CDR1 and CDR2 are SNHLY and FYNNEI. The CDR3 is made up of 15 amino acids. V lost 4 bases and J lost 3; bases outside the gene matches: 3. This entry is derived from a study of blood T cell repertoires in COVID-19. Across the whole study: The United States, Italy and Spain supplied acute and convalescent COVID-19 samples. The cDNA or gDNA used as material had been derived from T cells, B-cell-depleted T cells, or PBMCs.

Per the original methods: The assay estimated nucleated cells by amplifying reference gene primers. Here immunoSEQ multiplex PCR was the method, and the copy in TCRdb shows in-frame clones only, minus some. V and J calls and clone size are as listed in that table; D and trimming were resolved from the DNA. The data contain fewer than 350,000 clones, around 81% of them singletons. What was sequenced was peripheral blood. The sequence was collected from a woman aged 50 to 60 with active or convalescent COVID-19. This chain uses TRBV2 with TRBJ2-7; TRBD2 aligns across 13 bases. The CDR3 coding sequence is TGTGCCAGCAGTGGGGGACTAGCGGGATACTACGAGCAGTACTTC. This encodes CASSGGLAGYYEQYF.